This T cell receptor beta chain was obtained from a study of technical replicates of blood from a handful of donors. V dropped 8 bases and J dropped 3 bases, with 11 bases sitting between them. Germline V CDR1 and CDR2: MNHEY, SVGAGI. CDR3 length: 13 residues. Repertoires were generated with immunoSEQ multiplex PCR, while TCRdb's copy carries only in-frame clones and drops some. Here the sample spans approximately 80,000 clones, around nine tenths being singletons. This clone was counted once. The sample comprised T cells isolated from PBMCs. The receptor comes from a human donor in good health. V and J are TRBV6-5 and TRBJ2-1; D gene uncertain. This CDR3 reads CASFGGSYNEQFF. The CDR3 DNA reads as TGTGCCAGCTTTGGCGGAAGCTACAATGAGCAGTTCTTC.